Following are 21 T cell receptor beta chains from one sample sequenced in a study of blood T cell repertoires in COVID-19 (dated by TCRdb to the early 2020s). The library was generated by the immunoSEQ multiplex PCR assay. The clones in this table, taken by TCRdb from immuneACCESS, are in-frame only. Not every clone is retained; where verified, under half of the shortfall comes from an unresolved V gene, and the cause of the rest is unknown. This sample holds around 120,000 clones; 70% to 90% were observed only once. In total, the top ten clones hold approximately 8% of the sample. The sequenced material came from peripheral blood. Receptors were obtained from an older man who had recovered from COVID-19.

This chain's CDR3 is CASSYGQDTEAFF. The CDR3 DNA reads as TGTGCCAGCAGTTATGGACAGGACACTGAAGCTTTCTTT. V and J are TRBV12-3 or TRBV12-4 and TRBJ1-1; 7 nucleotides agree with TRBD1. J gave up 3 bases and V 4 bases, and 2 bases lay outside the gene matches. This CDR3 is 13 amino acids long.

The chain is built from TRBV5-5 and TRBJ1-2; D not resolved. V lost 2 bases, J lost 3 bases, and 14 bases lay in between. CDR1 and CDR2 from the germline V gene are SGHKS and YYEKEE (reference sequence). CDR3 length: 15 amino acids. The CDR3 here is CASSFAGFYDYGYTF. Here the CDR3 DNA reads TGTGCCAGCAGCTTTGCCGGTTTTTATGACTATGGCTACACCTTC.

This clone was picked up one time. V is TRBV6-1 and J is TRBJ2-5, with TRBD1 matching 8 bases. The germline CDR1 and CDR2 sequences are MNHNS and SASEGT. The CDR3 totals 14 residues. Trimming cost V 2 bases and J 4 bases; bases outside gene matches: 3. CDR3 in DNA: TGTGCCAGCAGTGAAACACAGGGGGGAGAGACCCAGTACTTC. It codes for CASSETQGGETQYF.

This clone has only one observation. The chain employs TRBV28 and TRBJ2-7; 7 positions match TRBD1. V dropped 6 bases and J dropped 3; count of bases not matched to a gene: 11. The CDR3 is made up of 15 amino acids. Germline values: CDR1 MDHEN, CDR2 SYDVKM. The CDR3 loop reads CASSTRKGQYYEQYF. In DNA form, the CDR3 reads TGTGCCAGCAGCACCAGAAAGGGACAGTACTACGAGCAGTACTTC.

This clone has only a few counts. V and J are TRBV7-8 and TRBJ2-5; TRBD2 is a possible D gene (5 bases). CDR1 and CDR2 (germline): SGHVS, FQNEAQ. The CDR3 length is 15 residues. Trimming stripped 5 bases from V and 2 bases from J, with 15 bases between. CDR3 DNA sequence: TGTGCCAGCAGCCGAGGGAGAGTGACTCAAGAGACCCAGTACTTC. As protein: CASSRGRVTQETQYF.

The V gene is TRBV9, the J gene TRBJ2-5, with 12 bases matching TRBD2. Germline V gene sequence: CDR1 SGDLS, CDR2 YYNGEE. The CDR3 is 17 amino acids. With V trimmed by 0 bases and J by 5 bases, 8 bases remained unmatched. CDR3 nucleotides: TGTGCCAGCAGCGTAGCTAAGACTAGCGGGGGTCGGGAGACCCAGTACTTC. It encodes CASSVAKTSGGRETQYF.

CDR3 sequence (DNA): TGTGCCAGCAGTGATCCCGGACAGGGGATTGATTCACCCCTCCACTTT. Its protein product is CASSDPGQGIDSPLHF. The chain employs TRBV6-1 and TRBJ1-6; TRBD1 aligns across 9 bases. Germline CDR1 and CDR2: MNHNS and SASEGT. Trimming cost V 3 bases and J 8 bases; bases outside gene matches: 8. The length of the CDR3 is 16 residues.

The chain's CDR3 is CASTDLGQGVGELFF. The CDR3 coding sequence is TGTGCCAGTACTGACCTAGGACAGGGGGTGGGGGAGCTGTTTTTT. The chain employs TRBV19 and TRBJ2-2; 10 bases match TRBD1. The junction had 10 bases not matched to a gene; V was cut back by 7 bases and J by 8 bases. Germline CDR1 is LNHDA and CDR2 is SQIVND (reference sequence). This CDR3 comprises 15 residues.

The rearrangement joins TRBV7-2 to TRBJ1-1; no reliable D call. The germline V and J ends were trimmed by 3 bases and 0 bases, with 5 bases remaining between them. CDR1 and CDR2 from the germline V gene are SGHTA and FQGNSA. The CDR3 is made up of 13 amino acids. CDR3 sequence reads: CASSFDLNTEAFF. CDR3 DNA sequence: TGTGCCAGCAGCTTTGACTTGAACACTGAAGCTTTCTTT.

CDR3 amino acids: CAWSGGTPGATNEKLFF. For the CDR3, the DNA is TGTGCCTGGAGTGGTGGAACCCCAGGGGCAACTAATGAAAAACTGTTTTTT. The V call is TRBV30, the J call TRBJ1-4; weak D call: TRBD1 (6 bases). V was pared by 1 base and J by 0 bases, with 15 bases between. Germline V CDR1 and CDR2: GTSNPN, SVGIG (reference sequence). The CDR3 is 17 residues long.

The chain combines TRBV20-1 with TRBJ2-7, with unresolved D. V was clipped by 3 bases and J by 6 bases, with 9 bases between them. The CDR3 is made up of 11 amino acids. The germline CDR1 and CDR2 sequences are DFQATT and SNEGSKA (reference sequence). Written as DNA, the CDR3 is TGCAGTGCTAGGGTCCACAGCGAGCAGTACTTC. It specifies CSARVHSEQYF.

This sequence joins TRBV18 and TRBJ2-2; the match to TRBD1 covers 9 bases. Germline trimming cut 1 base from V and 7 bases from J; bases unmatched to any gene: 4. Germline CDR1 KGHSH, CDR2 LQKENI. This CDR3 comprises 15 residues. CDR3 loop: CASSPQQGADGELFF. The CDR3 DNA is TGTGCCAGCTCACCACAACAGGGGGCTGACGGGGAGCTGTTTTTT. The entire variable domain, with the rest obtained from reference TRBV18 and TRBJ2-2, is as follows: NAGVMQNPRHLVRRRGQEARLRCSPMKGHSHVYWYRQLPEEGLKFMVYLQKENIIDESGMPKERFSAEFPKEGPSILRIQQVVRGDSAAYFCASSPQQGADGELFFGEGSRLTVL.

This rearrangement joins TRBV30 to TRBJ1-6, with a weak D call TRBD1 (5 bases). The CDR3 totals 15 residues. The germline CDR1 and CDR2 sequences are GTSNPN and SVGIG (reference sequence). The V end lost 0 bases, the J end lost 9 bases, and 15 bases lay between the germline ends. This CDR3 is CAWSVTGGEGSPLHF. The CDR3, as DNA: TGTGCCTGGAGTGTAACCGGGGGTGAGGGTTCACCCCTCCACTTT. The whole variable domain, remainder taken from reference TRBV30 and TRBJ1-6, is SQTIHQWPATLVQPVGSPLSLECTVEGTSNPNLYWYRQAAGRGLQLLFYSVGIGQISSEVPQNLSASRPQDRQFILSSKKLLLSDSGFYLCAWSVTGGEGSPLHFGNGTRLTVT.

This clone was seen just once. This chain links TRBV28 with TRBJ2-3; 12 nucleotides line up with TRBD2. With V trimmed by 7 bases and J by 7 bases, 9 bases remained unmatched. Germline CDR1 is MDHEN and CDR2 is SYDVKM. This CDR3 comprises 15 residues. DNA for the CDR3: TGTGCCAGCACTATTCGGACTAGCGGGGTTCATACGCAGTATTTT. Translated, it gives CASTIRTSGVHTQYF. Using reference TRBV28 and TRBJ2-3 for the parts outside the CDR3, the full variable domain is DVKVTQSSRYLVKRTGEKVFLECVQDMDHENMFWYRQDPGLGLRLIYFSYDVKMKEKGDIPEGYSVSREKKERFSLILESASTNQTSMYLCASTIRTSGVHTQYFGPGTRLTVL.

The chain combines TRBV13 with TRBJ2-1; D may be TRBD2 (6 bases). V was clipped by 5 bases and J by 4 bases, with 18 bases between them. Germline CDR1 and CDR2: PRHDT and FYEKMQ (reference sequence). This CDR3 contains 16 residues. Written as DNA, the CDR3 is TGTGCCAGCAGCACTAGCCAAGGTAGCGGTTACAATGAGCAGTTCTTC. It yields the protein CASSTSQGSGYNEQFF.

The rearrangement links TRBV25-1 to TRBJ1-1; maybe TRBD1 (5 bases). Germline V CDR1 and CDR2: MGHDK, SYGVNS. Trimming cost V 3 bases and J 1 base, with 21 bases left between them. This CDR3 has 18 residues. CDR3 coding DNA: TGTGCCAGCAGTGAGGGTCCCCTACAGGTCCCGTCGAACACTGAAGCTTTCTTT. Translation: CASSEGPLQVPSNTEAFF.

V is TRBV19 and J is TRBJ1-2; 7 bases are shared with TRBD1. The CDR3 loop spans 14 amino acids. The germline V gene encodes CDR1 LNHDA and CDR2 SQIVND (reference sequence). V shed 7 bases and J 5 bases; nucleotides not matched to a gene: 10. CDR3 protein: CASTLGTELYGYTF. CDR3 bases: TGTGCCAGTACGCTGGGGACAGAGCTTTATGGCTACACCTTC.

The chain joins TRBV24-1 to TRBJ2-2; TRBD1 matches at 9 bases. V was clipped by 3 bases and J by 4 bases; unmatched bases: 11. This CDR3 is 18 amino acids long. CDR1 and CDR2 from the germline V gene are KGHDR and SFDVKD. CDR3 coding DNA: TGTGCCACCAGTGATACCTCACCGGGACAGGGATTCACCGGGGAGCTGTTTTTT. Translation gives CATSDTSPGQGFTGELFF.

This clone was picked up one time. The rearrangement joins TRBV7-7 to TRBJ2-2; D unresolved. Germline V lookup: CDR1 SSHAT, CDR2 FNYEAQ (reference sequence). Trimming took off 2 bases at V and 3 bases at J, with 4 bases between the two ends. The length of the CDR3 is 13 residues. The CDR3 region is CASSLSYTGELFF. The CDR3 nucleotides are TGTGCCAGCAGCTTATCGTACACCGGGGAGCTGTTTTTT.

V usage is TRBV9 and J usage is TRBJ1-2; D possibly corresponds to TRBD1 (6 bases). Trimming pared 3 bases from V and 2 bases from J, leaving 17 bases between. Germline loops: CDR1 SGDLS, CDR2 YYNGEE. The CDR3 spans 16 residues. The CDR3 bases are TGTGCCAGCAGCGGAGAGGGGAACAGGGCGAACTATGGCTACACCTTC. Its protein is CASSGEGNRANYGYTF.

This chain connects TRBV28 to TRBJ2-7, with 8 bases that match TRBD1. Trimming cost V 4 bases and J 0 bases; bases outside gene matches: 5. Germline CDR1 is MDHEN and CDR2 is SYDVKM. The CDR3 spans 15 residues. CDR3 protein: CASSSAGTGSYEQYF. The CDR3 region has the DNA TGTGCCAGCAGTTCGGCCGGGACAGGCTCCTACGAGCAGTACTTC.